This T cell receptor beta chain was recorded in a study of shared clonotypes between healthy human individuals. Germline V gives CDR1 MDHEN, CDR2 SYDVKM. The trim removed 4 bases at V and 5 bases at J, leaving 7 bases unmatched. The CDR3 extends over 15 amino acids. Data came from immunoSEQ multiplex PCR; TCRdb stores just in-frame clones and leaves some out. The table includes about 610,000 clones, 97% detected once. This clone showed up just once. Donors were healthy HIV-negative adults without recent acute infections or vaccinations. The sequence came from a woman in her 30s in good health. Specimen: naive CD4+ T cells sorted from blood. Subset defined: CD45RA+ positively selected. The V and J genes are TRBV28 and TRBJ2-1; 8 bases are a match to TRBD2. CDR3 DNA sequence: TGTGCCAGCAGTTATACGGGAGGGGTAGACAATGAGCAGTTCTTC. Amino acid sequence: CASSYTGGVDNEQFF.